One T cell receptor beta chain is described in this entry. No cognate antigen has been identified for it. The input lacks base qualities; no much larger clone sits a single base away. Healthy HIV-negative adults with no recently reported acute infections or vaccinations were included as donors. Every donor was a Caucasian adult living in Nashville, Tennessee, USA. CD4+ T cells were enriched by magnetic negative selection, after which naive cells were positively selected on CD45RA and the negative fraction was taken as the memory subset. After blood collection by leukapheresis, PBMCs were isolated using Ficoll-Histopaque density gradient centrifugation and then cryopreserved in the vapor phase of liquid nitrogen. Purity and quantity of every magnetically sorted T cell population were checked by analytical flow cytometry. From each sorted fraction, genomic DNA was isolated and quantified by UV absorbance on a Nanodrop 2000c.

These data originate in a study of shared clonotypes between healthy human individuals (dated by TCRdb to 2019 to 2021). With regard to the full study: A few men and two women, aged 18 to 49 years, made up the cohort. To increase sequencing depth and limit assay-specific biases, different laboratories used diverse techniques to prepare libraries and sequence TCR repertoires. The study deeply sequenced blood TCR repertoires of about 5 healthy adults to estimate repertoire size and the extent of clonotype sharing between individuals. For each donor, CD4 naive and CD4 memory were each run on three plates, CD8 naive on two plates, and CD8 memory on one plate. Per donor, leukapheresis produced somewhere between about 0.94 and 9.5 billion PBMCs. Overall study outcomes, separate from this receptor: Based on pairwise subsampling, the degree of clonotype sharing among donors was expected to be affected by sequencing depth. Rarefaction of sorted-subset datasets indicated incomplete sequencing despite the large sequencing depth. Only blood was sampled, and tissue TCR repertoires likely differ from those in blood. Compared with non-shared clonotypes, clonotypes shared by all four sorted-subset donors had higher generation probabilities. Estimated clonotype richness was generally larger for naive than for memory subsets. Across several donors, about 5.2% of naive CD4, approximately 3.6% of naive CD8, approximately 2.5% of memory CD4, and about 0.4% of memory CD8 clonotypes were shared. Because the study included a small number of donors, the genetic and exposure-history diversity represented was limited.

TCR CDR3 regions were amplified from genomic DNA by multiplex PCR using the deep immunoSEQ assay. Extracted genomic DNA from each cell subset was spread evenly across all wells of several immunoSEQ 96-well plates, with each plate serving as a replicate. For sorted subsets, 200 to 250 ng of genomic DNA, equivalent to some 30,000 T cell genomes, went into each replicate PCR. Purified libraries were quantified with a Qubit 3.0 fluorometer, sized on a Bioanalyzer 2100, and re-quantified with the KAPA Library Quantification kit. A separate single-read 150-cycle Illumina NextSeq 550 flow cell was used to sequence each immunoSEQ 96-well plate. The authors processed their data as follows. The immunoSEQ output contained only junctional sequences without quality scores, so filtering could not match that applied to full-length reads. Sequences were annotated with PyIR, a Python wrapper for IgBLAST v1.9, using IMGT germline references to assign V/J genes and CDR3. Reads were filtered out if the reads had weak V/J assignments (E-value above 1e-6), no CDR3, stop codons, out-of-frame junctions, or ambiguous translated residues. A V3J clonotype was defined by an identical inferred V gene, J gene, and CDR3 amino acid sequence. To compute the percentage overlap between repertoires, the number of shared unique clonotypes was divided by the size of the smaller repertoire. Three approaches were used to assess repertoire richness: RTK rarefaction, the Chao1 estimator, and Recon v2.1 estimates of unobserved clonotypes. Generation probabilities were computed with OLGA for all TCRbeta clonotypes obtained by the gDNA method from a few donors. TCRdb's version of the immuneACCESS table is confined to in-frame rearrangements and falls short of the full clone set. An unresolved V gene accounts for under half of the shortfall where checked; the remainder is of unknown origin. That table gives V, J and clone size, and the DNA gave D and trimming. A total of 2 million to 2.5 million clones appear in this sample, 85% to 95% of them only once. The biggest ten clones account for 0.39% of the sample.

V gives up 1 base and J gives up 1 base, and the segment between their germline ends measures 8 bases. From cysteine to phenylalanine, the CDR3 is 15 amino acids long. Of all the DNA, just the CDR3 is kept, 45 bases in frame from base 1. The germline V gene gives CDR1 as MDHEN and CDR2 as SYDVKM. In this chain, TRBV28 is recombined with TRBJ1-3; there is no confident call for the D gene. The sequenced sample consisted of naive CD4+ T cells from PBMCs. The sample's cell subset or site label, decoded: CD45RA+ positively selected. The receptor comes from a man in his late teens or twenties in good health. Some clones in this sample may be carry-over from other donors' samples. The sequenced DNA: TGTGCCAGCAGTTTATTGCATGGTTCTGGAAACACCATATATTTT. This translates into CASSLLHGSGNTIYF.